A single sample is the source of the 10 T cell receptor beta chains below, sequenced in a study of T cell responses to AZD1222 COVID-19 vaccine. Sequencing used immunoSEQ multiplex PCR; TCRdb keeps in-frame clones, though not all of them. Of around 120,000 clones listed, around 93% are singletons. The sequencing here drew on peripheral blood, taken 28 days after the second AZD1222 dose. These receptors were collected from an adult who received the AZD1222 COVID-19 vaccine.

This chain joins TRBV4-3 and TRBJ2-2; maybe TRBD2 (5 bases). Germline CDR1 LGHNA, CDR2 YSLEER. This CDR3 has 15 residues. The germline V and J ends were trimmed by 2 bases and 4 bases, with 11 bases remaining between them. The CDR3 spells CASSQRLGGTGELFF. In DNA, the CDR3 is TGCGCCAGCAGCCAAAGGCTAGGAGGCACCGGGGAGCTGTTTTTT.

The chain couples TRBV3-1 (or the pseudogene TRBV3-2) to TRBJ1-5; 11 positions agree with TRBD1. This CDR3 is 13 amino acids long. Germline-derived CDR1 and CDR2 are LGHDT and YNNKEL (reference sequence). After removal of 3 bases from V and 11 bases from J, the junction contained 3 bases not matched to a gene. CDR3 DNA: TGTGCCAGCAGCCAGGGGGACAGGGGGACCCAGCATTTT. Its translation: CASSQGDRGTQHF.

V usage is TRBV9 and J usage is TRBJ2-2; D could derive from TRBD1 or TRBD2 (5 bases each). CDR3 length: 15 amino acids. Trimming stripped 0 bases from V and 7 bases from J, with 13 bases between. Germline-derived CDR1 and CDR2 are SGDLS and YYNGEE. The CDR3 is CASSVGGTFVGELFF. Written as DNA, the CDR3 is TGTGCCAGCAGCGTAGGGGGGACCTTCGTCGGGGAGCTGTTTTTT. Based on the CDR3 plus reference TRBV9 and TRBJ2-2, the full variable domain is DSGVTQTPKHLITATGQRVTLRCSPRSGDLSVYWYQQSLDQGLQFLIQYYNGEERAKGNILERFSAQQFPDLHSELNLSSLELGDSALYFCASSVGGTFVGELFFGEGSRLTVL.

This clone has just a few counts. This chain uses TRBV19 with TRBJ2-3; TRBD1 matches 8 bases. Germline assignment: CDR1 LNHDA and CDR2 SQIVND (reference sequence). The CDR3 totals 14 residues. The ends lost 5 bases at V and 0 bases at J; junction bases unmatched: 1. The CDR3, as DNA: TGTGCCAGTAGTCAGGGGGCAAGCACAGATACGCAGTATTTT. Translated: CASSQGASTDTQYF.

In its sample, this clone was seen a few times. The V gene is TRBV6-2 or TRBV6-3, the J gene TRBJ2-7; 11 positions match TRBD2. Germline V CDR1 and CDR2: MNHEY, SVGEGT. V trimming: 5 bases; J trimming: 4 bases; junction bases outside the gene matches: 7. CDR3 length equals 15 residues. This CDR3 reads CASSLTSGRKYEQYF. The CDR3 DNA follows: TGTGCCAGCAGTCTCACTAGCGGGAGAAAGTACGAGCAGTACTTC.

The chain is built from TRBV5-1 and TRBJ1-1; TRBD1 matches at 7 bases. This CDR3 comprises 14 residues. Germline trimming cut 4 bases from V and 5 bases from J; bases unmatched to any gene: 8. The germline V gene encodes CDR1 SGHRS and CDR2 YFSETQ. DNA for the CDR3: TGCGCCAGCAGCCCCCAGGGGGGTGGAACTGAAGCTTTCTTT. The encoded protein is CASSPQGGGTEAFF.

With respect to this clone: The junction differs from germline at one of its ends, possibly a read error. V usage is TRBV14 and J usage is TRBJ1-6; 9 nucleotides align to TRBD1. The CDR3 is made up of 16 amino acids. The V gene's germline CDR1 is SGHDN and CDR2 FVKESK. CDR3 region: CASSKEQGALLSPLHF. CDR3 DNA sequence: TGTGCCAGCAGCAAAGAACAGGGGGCATTGCTGTCACCCCTCCACTTT.

This clone was seen once. The chain combines TRBV19 with TRBJ1-1; 7 bases fit TRBD1. The V gene end was trimmed by 5 bases and the J gene end by 0 bases; junction bases not matched to a gene: 12. Germline V CDR1 and CDR2: LNHDA, SQIVND (reference sequence). The CDR3 runs to 17 residues. This CDR3 reads CASSSNRGPLMNTEAFF. The CDR3 DNA reads TGTGCCAGTAGTTCAAACAGGGGTCCTCTCATGAACACTGAAGCTTTCTTT.

V and J are TRBV30 and TRBJ2-2, with TRBD2 matching 8 bases. From germline, CDR1 is GTSNPN and CDR2 SVGIG (reference sequence). Unmatched junction bases numbered 6, after V lost 3 bases and J lost 6 bases. This CDR3 has 14 amino acids. The CDR3: CAWSSGRNSGELFF. In nucleotides, the CDR3 is TGTGCCTGGAGCAGCGGGAGAAATTCCGGGGAGCTGTTTTTT.

V is TRBV3-1 (or the pseudogene TRBV3-2) and J is TRBJ2-3; D is uncertain. CDR1 is LGHDT, CDR2 YNNKEL, per germline (reference sequence). V was trimmed by 0 bases and J by 3 bases, leaving 4 bases between them. The CDR3 sequence is 13 residues long. The CDR3 loop is CASSQDLTDTQYF. The CDR3 bases are TGTGCCAGCAGCCAAGATTTGACAGATACGCAGTATTTT.